The rows below give T cell receptor beta chains drawn from one sample of a study of identical twins. TCRdb ran MiXCR on the 5' RACE reads and lists one entry per CDR3 protein. The sample holds 500,000 to 600,000 distinct CDR3 sequences; about 20% are singletons and the top ten take under 0.95%. The same specimen was also included in a second study, on T cells expressing NK-cell markers.

Input material: CD4+ T cells sorted from blood. These receptors all stem from a woman in her late teens or twenties in good health. Both conserved end residues are part of each CDR3. The D gene is left open where the match is weak. Only some rows state a clone size, as once, few, many or a class for expanded clones.

size	D	V	J	DNA	CDR3
few	NA	TRBV13	TRBJ2-3	TGTGCCAGCAGCCCCCAGGGGGGGTACACAGATACGCAGTATTTT	CASSPQGGYTDTQYF
NA	NA	TRBV6-1	TRBJ2-1	TGTGCCAGCAGGCCCTCTCCCGAGCGCGGAGGAGAGCAGTTCTTC	CASRPSPERGGEQFF
NA	TRBD1	TRBV20-1	TRBJ2-2	TGCAGTGCAACGTCAGGGGGCAGCACCGGGGAGCTGTTTTTT	CSATSGGSTGELFF
few	TRBD2	TRBV6-5	TRBJ2-3	TGTGCCAGCAGTTACGTAGTAGCGGGGGGACGAGATACGCAGTATTTT	CASSYVVAGGRDTQYF
NA	NA	TRBV6-1	TRBJ2-3	TGTGCCAGCAGCCGAGCAGTCCTAGGAGCGGATACGCAGTATTTT	CASSRAVLGADTQYF
many	NA	TRBV10-3	TRBJ1-1	TGTGCCATCAGTAAAAAGCCACACCCCTCGAACACTGAAGCTTTCTTT	CAISKKPHPSNTEAFF
NA	TRBD1	TRBV14	TRBJ2-5	TGTGCCAGCAGCCAACCGACCGGACAGGGGGCTAGTCGAGAGACCCAGTACTTC	CASSQPTGQGASRETQYF
few	NA	TRBV5-1	TRBJ1-1	TGCGCCAGCAGCCCGGAAGTCACAGTGAACACTGAAGCTTTCTTT	CASSPEVTVNTEAFF
NA	TRBD1	TRBV10-3	TRBJ1-1	TGTGCCGGCAAGGGACAGCGAAACACTGAAGCTTTCTTT	CAGKGQRNTEAFF
NA	NA	TRBV11-3	TRBJ2-4	TGTGCCAGCAGCTTAGAGTCAGGATACAAAAACATTCAGTACTTC	CASSLESGYKNIQYF
NA	NA	TRBV6-5	TRBJ2-7	TGTGCCAGCAGTTACGGAGGAATTTCCTACGAGCAGTACTTC	CASSYGGISYEQYF
NA	NA	TRBV4-3	TRBJ2-2	TGCGCCAGCAGCCATGAACTAACACGGATCCCCGGGGAGCTGTTTTTT	CASSHELTRIPGELFF
NA	NA	TRBV20-1	TRBJ2-4	TGCAGTGCTAGAGCCATATCGGGCATTCAGTACTTC	CSARAISGIQYF
NA	TRBD1	TRBV7-9	TRBJ2-3	TGTGCCAGCAGCCAGGGACAGGTTCCTAGCACAGATACGCAGTATTTT	CASSQGQVPSTDTQYF
NA	NA	TRBV20-1	TRBJ2-3	TGCAGTGCTGGCCCGGGAGCCCTTAGCACAGATACGCAGTATTTT	CSAGPGALSTDTQYF
NA	TRBD1	TRBV29-1	TRBJ1-1	TGCAGCGTGCGGACAGGTTTCACTGAAGCTTTCTTT	CSVRTGFTEAFF
NA	NA	TRBV10-1	TRBJ2-7	TGCGCCAGCGGCACTACTACCGGGACTGAGAATCGCTACGAGCAGTACTTC	CASGTTTGTENRYEQYF
NA	TRBD2	TRBV6-9	TRBJ2-5	TGTGCCAGCAGACGTCGCGATTTTCGTTTCGGGCTAGCGGGGGGAAAAGTCCAAGAGACCCAGTACTTC	CASRRRDFRFGLAGGKVQETQYF
NA	TRBD1	TRBV5-1	TRBJ2-3	TGCGCCAGCAGCCGACAGGGATCCGATCAAGCAGATACGCAGTATTTT	CASSRQGSDQADTQYF
NA	NA	TRBV27	TRBJ2-1	TGTGCCAGCAGTTTTTATTCCGTCGGCAATGAGCAGTTCTTC	CASSFYSVGNEQFF
few	NA	TRBV5-5	TRBJ2-7	TGTGCCAGCAGCTTTTCGCAAGCTTCCTACGAGCAGTACTTC	CASSFSQASYEQYF
NA	TRBD2	TRBV12-3/TRBV12-4	TRBJ2-1	TGTGCCAGCAGTTTTACTAGCGCCGGTGATGAGCAGTTCTTC	CASSFTSAGDEQFF
NA	TRBD2	TRBV25-1	TRBJ2-7	TGTGCCAGCACCCCTGAGGCGGGGCTAGCGGGTTTTAACTACGAGCAGTACTTC	CASTPEAGLAGFNYEQYF
NA	TRBD2	TRBV7-9	TRBJ2-1	TGTGCCAGCAGCTTATCGAGACTAGCGGGAGTGAGTAATGAGCAGTTCTTC	CASSLSRLAGVSNEQFF
NA	NA	TRBV3-1	TRBJ2-1	TGTGCCAGCAGCCACTCCTACAATGAGCAGTTCTTC	CASSHSYNEQFF
few	TRBD2	TRBV7-2	TRBJ2-3	TGTGCCAGCAGCTCCCTCTCGACGGGGGGACTTTCAGATACGCAGTATTTT	CASSSLSTGGLSDTQYF
NA	TRBD2	TRBV6-6	TRBJ2-1	TGTGCCAGCAGTAACATAGCGGGAGCTGAGCAGTTCTTC	CASSNIAGAEQFF
NA	TRBD1	TRBV5-1	TRBJ2-1	TGCGCCACCGCAACAGGGGGGACACATTACAATGAGCAGTTCTTC	CATATGGTHYNEQFF
NA	TRBD2	TRBV20-1	TRBJ2-1	TGCAGTGCTATTAGACGGGAGGGCCTAAATGAGCAGTTCTTC	CSAIRREGLNEQFF
NA	NA	TRBV7-3	TRBJ2-3	TGTGCCAGCAGCTTACTCGGGCTGACCACAGATACGCAGTATTTT	CASSLLGLTTDTQYF
many	TRBD1	TRBV6-1	TRBJ1-2	TGTGCCAGCAGGTCGGGACAGAACTATGGCTACACCTTC	CASRSGQNYGYTF
many	TRBD1	TRBV2	TRBJ1-1	TGTGCCAGCAGGGACAGGGGAGGCACTGAAGCTTTCTTT	CASRDRGGTEAFF
few	TRBD1	TRBV12-3/TRBV12-4	TRBJ2-7	TGTGCCAGCAGTACGACAGGGACATGGGGGCAGTACTTC	CASSTTGTWGQYF
NA	NA	TRBV5-5	TRBJ1-1	TGTGCCAGCAGCCCGTTGTCCGAGAACACTGAAGCTTTCTTT	CASSPLSENTEAFF
NA	NA	TRBV6-5	TRBJ2-7	TGTGCCAGCAGTTACGCAAAACGCTACGAGCAGTACTTC	CASSYAKRYEQYF
NA	TRBD2	TRBV20-1	TRBJ2-5	TGCAGTGCCTTACCCCTGGGGGGGGAGACCCAGTACTTC	CSALPLGGETQYF